Here is one TCR beta chain with its context. This specimen belongs to a study of blood T cell repertoires in COVID-19. Across the whole study: Material from acute and convalescent COVID-19 was sourced from the United States, Italy and Spain.

CDR3 length: 12 amino acids. Germline CDR1 reads GTSNPN; CDR2 reads SVGIG (reference sequence). Trimming stripped 3 bases from V and 7 bases from J, with 9 bases between. As handled by the study authors: Counts of nucleated cells, estimated from reference gene primer amplification, were obtained. TCRdb's table, derived via immunoSEQ multiplex PCR, lists solely in-frame clones and lacks some. V, J and clone size are those of that table, while D and trimming were read from the DNA. The top ten hold under 15% of the sample, which has approximately 290,000 clones, approximately 91% seen once. Material for sequencing was peripheral blood. This chain uses TRBV30 with TRBJ2-2; D ambiguous. The clonotype comes from a woman aged 60-70 years with acute or convalescent COVID-19. For the CDR3, the DNA is TGTGCCTGGAGCCGATCGGTCGGGGAGCTGTTTTTT. Encoded protein: CAWSRSVGELFF.